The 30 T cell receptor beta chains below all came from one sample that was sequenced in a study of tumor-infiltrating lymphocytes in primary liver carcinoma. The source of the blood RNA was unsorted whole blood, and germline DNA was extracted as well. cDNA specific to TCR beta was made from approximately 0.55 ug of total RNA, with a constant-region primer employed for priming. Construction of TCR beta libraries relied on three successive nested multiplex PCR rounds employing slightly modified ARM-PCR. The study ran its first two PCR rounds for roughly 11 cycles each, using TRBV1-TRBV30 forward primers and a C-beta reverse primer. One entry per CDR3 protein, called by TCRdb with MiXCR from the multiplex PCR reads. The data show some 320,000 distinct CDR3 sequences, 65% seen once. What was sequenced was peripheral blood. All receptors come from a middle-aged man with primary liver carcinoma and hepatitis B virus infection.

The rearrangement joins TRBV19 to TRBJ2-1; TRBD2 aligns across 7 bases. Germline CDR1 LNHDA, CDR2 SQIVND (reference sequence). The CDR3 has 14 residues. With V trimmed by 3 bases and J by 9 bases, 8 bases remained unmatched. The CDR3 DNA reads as TGTGCCAGTAGTATGTCTGGGAGGGCGGGTGAGCAGTTCTTC. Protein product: CASSMSGRAGEQFF.

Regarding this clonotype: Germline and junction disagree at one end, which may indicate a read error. The CDR3 sequence is CASTLSGVNGKLFF. The CDR3 DNA reads as TGTGCCAGTACCCTTTCTGGGGTTAATGGAAAACTGTTTTTT. The V and J genes are TRBV12-3 or TRBV12-4 and TRBJ1-4; D call uncertain. This CDR3 is built from 14 residues.

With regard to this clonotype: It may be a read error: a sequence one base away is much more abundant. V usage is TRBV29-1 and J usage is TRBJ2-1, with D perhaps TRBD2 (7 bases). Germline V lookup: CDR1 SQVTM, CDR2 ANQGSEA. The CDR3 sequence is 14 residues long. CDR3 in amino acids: CSVYGGRGANEQIF. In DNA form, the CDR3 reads TGCAGCGTTTACGGGGGGCGCGGGGCCAATGAGCAGATCTTC.

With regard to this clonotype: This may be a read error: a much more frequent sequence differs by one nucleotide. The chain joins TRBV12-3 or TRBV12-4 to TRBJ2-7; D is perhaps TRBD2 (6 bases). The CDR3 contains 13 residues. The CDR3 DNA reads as TGTACCAGCAGTTTAACTAGCAGCTACGAGCAGTACTTC. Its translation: CTSSLTSSYEQYF.

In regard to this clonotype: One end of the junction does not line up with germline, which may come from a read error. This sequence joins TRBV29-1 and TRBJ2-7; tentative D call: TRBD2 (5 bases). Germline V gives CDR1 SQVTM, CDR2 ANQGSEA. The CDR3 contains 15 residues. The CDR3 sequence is CNVDLGLGSSYEQYF. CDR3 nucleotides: TGCAACGTTGATCTCGGACTGGGCAGCTCCTACGAGCAGTACTTC.

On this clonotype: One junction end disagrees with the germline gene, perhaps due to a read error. CDR3 loop: CASSEQGFSYERYF. The CDR3 DNA sequence: TGTGCCAGCAGTGAACAGGGCTTCTCCTACGAGCGGTACTTC. V is TRBV6-1 and J is TRBJ2-7; weak D call: TRBD1 (5 bases). Germline lookup yields CDR1 MNHNS and CDR2 SASEGT. This CDR3 is 14 amino acids long.

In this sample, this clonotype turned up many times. CDR3 protein: CASSPRGRKDTQYF. In nucleotides, the CDR3 is TGTGCCAGCAGCCCTCGGGGGCGGAAAGATACGCAGTATTTT. The chain combines TRBV12-3 or TRBV12-4 with TRBJ2-3; D tentatively fits TRBD1 or TRBD2 (6 bases each). Between the trimmed V and J ends, which lost 6 bases and 5 bases, there was a span of 15 bases. This CDR3 is 14 amino acids long.

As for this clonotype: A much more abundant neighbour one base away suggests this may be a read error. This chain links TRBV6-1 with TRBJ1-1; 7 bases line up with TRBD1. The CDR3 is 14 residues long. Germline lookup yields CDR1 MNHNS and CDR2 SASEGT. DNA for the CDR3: TGTGCCAGCAGACCTACAGGGGCGAACACTGAAGCTCTCTTT. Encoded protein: CASRPTGANTEALF.

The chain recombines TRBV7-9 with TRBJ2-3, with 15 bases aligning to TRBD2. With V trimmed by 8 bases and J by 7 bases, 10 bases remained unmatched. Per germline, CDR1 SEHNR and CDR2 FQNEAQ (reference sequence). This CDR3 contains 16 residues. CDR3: CASSITGLAGGNTQYF. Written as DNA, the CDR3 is TGTGCCAGCTCCATAACGGGACTAGCGGGGGGAAATACGCAGTATTTT.

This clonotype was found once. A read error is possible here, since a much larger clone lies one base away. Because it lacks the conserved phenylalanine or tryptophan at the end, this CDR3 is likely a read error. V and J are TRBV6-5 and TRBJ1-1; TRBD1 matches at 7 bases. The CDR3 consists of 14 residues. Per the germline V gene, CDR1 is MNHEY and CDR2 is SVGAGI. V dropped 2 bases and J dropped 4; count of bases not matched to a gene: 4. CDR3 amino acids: CASSYTGAITEAFL. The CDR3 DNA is TGTGCCAGCAGTTACACAGGGGCGATCACTGAAGCTTTCCTT.

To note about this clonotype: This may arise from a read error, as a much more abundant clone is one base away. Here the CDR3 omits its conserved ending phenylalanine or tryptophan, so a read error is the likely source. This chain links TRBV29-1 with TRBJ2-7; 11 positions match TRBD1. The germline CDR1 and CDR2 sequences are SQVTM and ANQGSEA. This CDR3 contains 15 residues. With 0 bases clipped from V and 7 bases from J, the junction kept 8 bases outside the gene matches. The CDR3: CSVEDTGTGGGEQYL. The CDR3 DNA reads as TGCAGCGTTGAAGATACCGGGACAGGGGGAGGTGAGCAGTACCTC.

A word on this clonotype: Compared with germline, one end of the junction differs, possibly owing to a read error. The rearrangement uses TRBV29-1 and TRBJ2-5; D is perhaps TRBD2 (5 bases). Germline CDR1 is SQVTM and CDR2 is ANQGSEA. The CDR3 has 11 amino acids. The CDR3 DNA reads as TGTAGCGTGTGGATCCATGAGACCCAGTACTTC. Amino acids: CSVWIHETQYF.

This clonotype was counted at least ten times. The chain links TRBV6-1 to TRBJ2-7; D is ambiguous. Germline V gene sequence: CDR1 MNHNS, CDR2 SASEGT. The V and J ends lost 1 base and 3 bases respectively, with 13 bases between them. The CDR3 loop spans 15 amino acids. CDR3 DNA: TGTGCCAGCAGTGAAGGATGGCAGACCCGCTACGAGCAGTACTTC. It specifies CASSEGWQTRYEQYF.

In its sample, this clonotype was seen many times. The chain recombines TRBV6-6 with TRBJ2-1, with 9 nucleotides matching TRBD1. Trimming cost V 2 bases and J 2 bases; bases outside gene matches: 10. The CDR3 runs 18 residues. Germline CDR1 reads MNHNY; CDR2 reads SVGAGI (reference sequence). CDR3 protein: CASSYTGGTGRPYNEQFF. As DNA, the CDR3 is TGTGCCAGCAGTTACACAGGGGGCACGGGCCGCCCCTACAATGAGCAGTTCTTC.

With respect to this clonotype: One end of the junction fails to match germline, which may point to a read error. The CDR3 loop reads CAIRPGQTSTGAFF. DNA of the CDR3: TGTGCCATCAGACCGGGACAGACCTCCACTGGAGCTTTCTTT. The chain uses TRBV10-3 and TRBJ1-1; 7 bases map to TRBD1. The CDR3 length is 14 residues. The germline V gene encodes CDR1 ENHRY and CDR2 SYGVKD.

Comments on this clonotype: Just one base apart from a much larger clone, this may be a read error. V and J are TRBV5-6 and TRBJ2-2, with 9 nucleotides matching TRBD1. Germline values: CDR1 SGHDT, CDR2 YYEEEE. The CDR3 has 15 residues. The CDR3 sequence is CASSLTGGRTVELFF. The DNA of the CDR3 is TGTGCCAGCAGCTTGACAGGGGGCAGGACCGTGGAGCTGTTTTTT.

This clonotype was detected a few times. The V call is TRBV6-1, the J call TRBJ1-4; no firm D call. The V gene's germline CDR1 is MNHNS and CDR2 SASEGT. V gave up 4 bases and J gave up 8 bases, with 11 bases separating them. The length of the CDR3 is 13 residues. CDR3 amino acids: CASSGYLGEKLFF. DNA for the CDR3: TGTGCCAGCAGTGGTTACCTAGGGGAAAAACTGTTTTTT.

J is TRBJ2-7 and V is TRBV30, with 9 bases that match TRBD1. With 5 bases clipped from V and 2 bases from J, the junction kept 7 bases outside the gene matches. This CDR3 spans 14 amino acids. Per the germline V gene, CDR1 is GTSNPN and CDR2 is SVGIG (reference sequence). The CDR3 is CAWARDRATYEQYF. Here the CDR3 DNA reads TGTGCCTGGGCCCGGGACAGGGCAACCTACGAGCAGTACTTC.

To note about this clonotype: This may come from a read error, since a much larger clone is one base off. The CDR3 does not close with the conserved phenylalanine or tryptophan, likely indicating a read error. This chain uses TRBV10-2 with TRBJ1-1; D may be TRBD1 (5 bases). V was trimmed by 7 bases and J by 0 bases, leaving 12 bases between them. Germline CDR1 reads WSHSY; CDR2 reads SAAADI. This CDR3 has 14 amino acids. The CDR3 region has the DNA TGCGCCAGCACCACGGACACCATGAACACTGAAGCTTTCCTT. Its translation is CASTTDTMNTEAFL.

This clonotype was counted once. The CDR3 DNA follows: TGTGCCAGCAGCTCCACGCGGGGAGAGACCCAGTACTTC. It encodes CASSSTRGETQYF. The rearrangement links TRBV7-3 to TRBJ2-5; possible D gene TRBD2, 6 bases. V lost 4 bases to trimming and J lost 4 bases, with 10 bases between them. Germline V gives CDR1 SGHTA, CDR2 FQGTGA. The CDR3 extends over 13 amino acids.

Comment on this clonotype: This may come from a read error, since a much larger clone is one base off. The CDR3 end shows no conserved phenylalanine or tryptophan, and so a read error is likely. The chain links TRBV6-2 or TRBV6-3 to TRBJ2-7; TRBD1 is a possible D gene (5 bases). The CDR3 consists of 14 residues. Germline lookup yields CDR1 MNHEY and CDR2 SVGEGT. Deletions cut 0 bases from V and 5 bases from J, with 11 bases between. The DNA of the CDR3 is TGTGCCAGCAGTTACTCGCGACAGCTCAACGAGCAGTACCTC. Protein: CASSYSRQLNEQYL.

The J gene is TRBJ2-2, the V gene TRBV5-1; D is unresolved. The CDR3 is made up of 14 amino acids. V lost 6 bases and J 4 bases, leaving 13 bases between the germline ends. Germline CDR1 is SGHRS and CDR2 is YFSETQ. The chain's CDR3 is CASTDQHRTGELFF. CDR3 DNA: TGCGCCAGCACTGATCAGCACCGCACCGGGGAGCTGTTTTTT.

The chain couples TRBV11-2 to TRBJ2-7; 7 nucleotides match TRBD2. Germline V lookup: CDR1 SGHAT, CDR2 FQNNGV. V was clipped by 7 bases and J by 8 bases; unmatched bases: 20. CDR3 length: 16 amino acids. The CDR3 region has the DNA TGTGCCAGCACCCCAATCTGGACTAGAGGGAGTAGCAAGCAGTACTTC. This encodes CASTPIWTRGSSKQYF.

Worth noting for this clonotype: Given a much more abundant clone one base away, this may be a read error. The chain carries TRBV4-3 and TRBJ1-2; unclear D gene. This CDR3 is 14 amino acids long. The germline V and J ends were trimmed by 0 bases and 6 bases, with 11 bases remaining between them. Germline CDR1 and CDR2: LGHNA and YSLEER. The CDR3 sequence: CASSQDRARDGYTF. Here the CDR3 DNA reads TGCGCCAGCAGCCAAGATAGGGCTCGGGATGGCTACACCTTC.

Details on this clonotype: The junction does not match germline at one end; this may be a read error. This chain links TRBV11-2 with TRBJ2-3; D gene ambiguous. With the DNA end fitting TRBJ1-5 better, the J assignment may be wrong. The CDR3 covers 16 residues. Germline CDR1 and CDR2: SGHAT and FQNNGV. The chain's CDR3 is CTSSITSGRVPDTQHF. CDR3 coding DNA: TGTACCAGCAGCATTACTAGCGGGAGAGTCCCGGATACGCAGCATTTT.

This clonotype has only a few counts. The CDR3: CAWSEGQAYNEQFF. The DNA for the CDR3 is TGTGCCTGGAGTGAGGGACAGGCCTACAATGAGCAGTTCTTC. The V gene is TRBV30, the J gene TRBJ2-1; TRBD1 agrees at 8 bases. Germline V gene lookup returns CDR1 GTSNPN and CDR2 SVGIG (reference sequence). V dropped 1 base and J dropped 2; count of bases not matched to a gene: 1. CDR3 size: 14 residues.

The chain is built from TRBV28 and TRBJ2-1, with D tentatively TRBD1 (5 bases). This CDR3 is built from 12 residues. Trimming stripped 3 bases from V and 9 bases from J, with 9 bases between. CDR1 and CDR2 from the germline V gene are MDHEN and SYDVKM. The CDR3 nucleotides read TGTGCCAGCAGTTTGAAGGGGTCTGAGCAGTTCTTC. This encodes CASSLKGSEQFF. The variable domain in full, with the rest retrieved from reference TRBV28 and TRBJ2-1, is DVKVTQSSRYLVKRTGEKVFLECVQDMDHENMFWYRQDPGLGLRLIYFSYDVKMKEKGDIPEGYSVSREKKERFSLILESASTNQTSMYLCASSLKGSEQFFGPGTRLTVL.

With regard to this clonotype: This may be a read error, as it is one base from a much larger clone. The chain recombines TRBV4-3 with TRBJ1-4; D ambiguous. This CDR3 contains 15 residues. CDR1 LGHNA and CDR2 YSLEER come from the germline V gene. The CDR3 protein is CASSRDGVRHEKLFF. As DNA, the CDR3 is TGCGCCAGCAGCCGAGACGGGGTGCGGCATGAGAAACTGTTTTTT.

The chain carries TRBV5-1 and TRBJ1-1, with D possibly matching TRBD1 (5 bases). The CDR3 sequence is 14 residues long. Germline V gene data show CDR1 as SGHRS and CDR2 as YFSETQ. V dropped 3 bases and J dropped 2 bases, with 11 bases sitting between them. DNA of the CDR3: TGCGCCAGCAGCTCTGCCCAGGGTAACACTGAAGCTTTCTTT. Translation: CASSSAQGNTEAFF.

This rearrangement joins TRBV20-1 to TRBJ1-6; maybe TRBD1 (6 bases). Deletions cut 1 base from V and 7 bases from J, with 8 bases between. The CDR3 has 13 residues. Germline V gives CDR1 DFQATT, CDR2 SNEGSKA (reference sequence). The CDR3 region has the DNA TGCAGTGCTAGAGCAGGGGCCAATTCACCCCTCCACTTT. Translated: CSARAGANSPLHF.